These 4 T cell receptor beta chains came from one sample sequenced in a study of T-cell memory formation after mild COVID-19. TCRdb re-called the 5' RACE reads with MiXCR, one entry per CDR3 protein. This sample has 400,000 or so distinct CDR3 sequences, with around 18% found just once. The sequencing sample was made of PBMCs or a T cell subset sorted from them (not recorded which). These receptors all come from an adult woman who had mild COVID-19 (a few samples of this study predate the infection). Cell type and time point are not known.

This clonotype was counted between two and nine times. The chain recombines TRBV6-5 with TRBJ2-7, with TRBD1 identical over 9 bases. After removal of 5 bases from V and 0 bases from J, the junction contained 8 bases not matched to a gene. The length of the CDR3 is 16 residues. Per the germline V gene, CDR1 is MNHEY and CDR2 is SVGAGI. The CDR3 region is CASSIGQGPVSYEQYF. The CDR3, as DNA: TGTGCCAGCAGTATTGGACAGGGGCCCGTCTCCTACGAGCAGTACTTC.

The chain joins TRBV9 to TRBJ1-2; 9 positions agree with TRBD1. The trim removed 4 bases at V and 5 bases at J, leaving 12 bases unmatched. Germline V gene sequence: CDR1 SGDLS, CDR2 YYNGEE. This CDR3 spans 16 amino acids. In nucleotides, the CDR3 is TGTGCCAGCAGCCCCTTTCGGCGGGACAGGGTTTATGGCTACACCTTC. Its protein product is CASSPFRRDRVYGYTF.

This chain joins TRBV24-1 and TRBJ1-6, with 7 bases identical to TRBD1. V gave up 5 bases and J gave up 0 bases; unmatched junction bases: 6. The CDR3 has 17 amino acids. Germline V gene sequence: CDR1 KGHDR, CDR2 SFDVKD. The CDR3 bases are TGTGCCACCAGTGGGCAGGGGGGAAGCTCCTATAATTCACCCCTCCACTTT. It encodes CATSGQGGSSYNSPLHF.

This clonotype was found a few times. This chain connects TRBV24-1 to TRBJ2-2, with TRBD2 as a possible D gene (6 bases). The CDR3 extends over 14 amino acids. Germline CDR1 is KGHDR and CDR2 is SFDVKD. V lost 3 bases and J lost 6, with 10 bases in between. CDR3 DNA: TGTGCCACCAGTGATGCCGGGACTCCCGGGGAGCTGTTTTTT. Residues: CATSDAGTPGELFF.